This T cell receptor beta chain derives from a study of cytomegalovirus exposure and HLA in healthy donors. To note about this clone: What it recognizes is unknown.

The PCR employed 60 Vbeta primers together with 13 Jbeta primers. Sequenced by immunoSEQ multiplex PCR; TCRdb stores in-frame clones only, minus some. The listing records 150,000 to 200,000 clones. Study-wide findings and caveats: In a later analysis, a missense DCLRE1C variant was linked to TCR beta V- and J-gene trimming.

CDR1 is SEHNR and CDR2 is FQNEAQ in the germline V gene (reference sequence). CDR3 size: 15 residues. V dropped 4 bases and J dropped 5 bases, with 18 bases sitting between them. The V call is TRBV7-9, the J call TRBJ2-7, with D possibly matching TRBD2 (6 bases). The clonotype originates from a man aged 25-45 years in good health and CMV-seronegative. The sample consisted of PBMCs. CDR3 nucleotide sequence: TGTGCCAGCAGCTCCCGGTGGTCCGGGAGAAACGAGCAGTACTTC. Its translation is CASSSRWSGRNEQYF. The variable domain in full, completed from reference TRBV7-9 and TRBJ2-7, reads DTGVSQNPRHKITKRGQNVTFRCDPISEHNRLYWYRQTLGQGPEFLTYFQNEAQLEKSRLLSDRFSAERPKGSFSTLEIQRTEQGDSAMYLCASSSRWSGRNEQYFGPGTRLTVT.